The 9 T cell receptor beta chains below all came from one sample that was sequenced in a study of OX40 agonist ivuxolimab in advanced cancers. Using immunoSEQ multiplex PCR, the repertoire was profiled, and TCRdb retains in-frame clones only, with some absent. The table shows tens of thousands of clones, with around 85% occurring only once. The source was CD4+ or CD8+ T cells sorted from blood, collected in a trial of the OX40 agonist ivuxolimab. These receptors were obtained from an adult with an advanced solid tumor such as melanoma, head and neck, liver or kidney cancer.

The V and J genes are TRBV4-2 and TRBJ2-2; possible D gene TRBD1, 5 bases. This CDR3 comprises 17 residues. Per the germline V gene, CDR1 is LGHNA and CDR2 is YNFKEQ. V lost 0 bases to trimming and J lost 3 bases, with 14 bases between them. CDR3 region: CASSQEVQQGDTGELFF. The CDR3 DNA reads as TGTGCCAGCAGCCAAGAAGTCCAGCAGGGCGACACCGGGGAGCTGTTTTTT.

This clone was found a few times. The chain combines TRBV27 with TRBJ2-3; unclear D gene. This CDR3 is 15 amino acids long. In germline, CDR1 is MNHEY, CDR2 SMNVEV (reference sequence). The V end lost 5 bases, the J end lost 3 bases, and 15 bases lay between the germline ends. CDR3 in amino acids: CASSSYLRKTDTQYF. Here the CDR3 DNA reads TGTGCCAGCAGTAGTTACCTCCGAAAAACAGATACGCAGTATTTT.

CDR3 protein: CALSRLVGNTYEQYF. Written as DNA, the CDR3 is TGTGCCCTTTCCCGACTAGTGGGCAATACCTACGAGCAGTACTTC. The chain recombines TRBV10-3 with TRBJ2-7, with D tentatively TRBD2 (6 bases). CDR3 length: 15 residues. V lost 11 bases and J 2 bases, leaving 22 bases between the germline ends. Germline CDR1 is ENHRY and CDR2 is SYGVKD.

For the CDR3, the DNA is TGCGCCAGCAGCCAAGATTGGGGCTTTGGCAATCAGCCCCAGCATTTT. As protein: CASSQDWGFGNQPQHF. V gene TRBV4-3 combines with J gene TRBJ1-5; maybe TRBD1 (5 bases). The CDR3 contains 16 residues. Trimming removed 0 bases at V and 2 bases at J, with 11 bases between. CDR1 and CDR2 from the germline V gene are LGHNA and YSLEER.

The rearrangement links TRBV7-6 to TRBJ2-7; D is undetermined. CDR3 size: 13 residues. V was trimmed by 5 bases and J by 3 bases, leaving 11 bases between them. Germline V gives CDR1 SGHVS, CDR2 FNYEAQ. Here the CDR3 DNA reads TGTGCCAGCAGCGGGTACGACAACTACGAGCAGTACTTC. Protein: CASSGYDNYEQYF.

The gene calls are TRBV28 and TRBJ2-2; tentative D call: TRBD2 (5 bases). The CDR3 covers 15 residues. V was shortened by 6 bases and J by 4 bases, with 15 bases between the two germline ends. Germline V gene sequence: CDR1 MDHEN, CDR2 SYDVKM. CDR3 loop: CASRIWTEGTGELFF. DNA of the CDR3: TGTGCCAGCAGAATCTGGACTGAGGGCACCGGGGAGCTGTTTTTT.

The chain has TRBV5-1 and TRBJ2-3, with 10 bases aligning to TRBD1. CDR1 is SGHRS, CDR2 YFSETQ, per germline. J lost 4 bases, V lost 2 bases, and 7 bases had no gene match. This CDR3 region has 16 residues. The CDR3 sequence is CASSLDGQGVADTQYF. For the CDR3, the DNA is TGCGCCAGCAGCTTAGATGGACAGGGGGTAGCAGATACGCAGTATTTT.

The chain recombines TRBV11-3 with TRBJ2-7, with 7 bases aligning to TRBD1. Per germline, CDR1 SGHNT and CDR2 YENEEA. V dropped 1 base and J dropped 4; count of bases not matched to a gene: 4. The CDR3 has 14 amino acids. CDR3 sequence reads: CASSLGQGVYEQYF. DNA for the CDR3: TGTGCCAGCAGCTTAGGTCAGGGGGTTTACGAGCAGTACTTC.

J is TRBJ2-1 and V is TRBV19; TRBD2 agrees at 10 bases. Per germline, CDR1 LNHDA and CDR2 SQIVND (reference sequence). The V gene end was trimmed by 3 bases and the J gene end by 4 bases; junction bases not matched to a gene: 3. The length of the CDR3 is 15 residues. Here the CDR3 DNA reads TGTGCCAGTAGTATCTTGACTAGCGGGTACAATGAGCAGTTCTTC. Amino acids: CASSILTSGYNEQFF.